This T cell receptor (beta chain) was found in a study of molecular identifiers for immune sequencing clone quantification. Study findings and constraints: In cases of identical TCR molecules sharing a barcode, highly expanded clone sizes could be underestimated. More than 97% of effector molecules, versus under 1% of naive-cell molecules, belonged to clones above 20 RNA copies.

This clonotype has a count of ten or more. Its specificity is unknown. Listed TCR primers and previously described methods were used for bulk TCR libraries. MiXCR was run by TCRdb on the PCR reads, yielding one entry per CDR3 protein. The table records over 600,000 distinct CDR3 sequences, about 20% of them present only once. The CDR3 consists of 11 residues. Germline CDR1 reads LNHDA; CDR2 reads SQIVND (reference sequence). Trimming stripped 4 bases from V and 5 bases from J, with 3 bases between. This TCR was recovered from a human donor in good health. Some libraries in this study had Jurkat cell RNA spiked in. Sequences were obtained from naive CD8+ T cells from blood, with Jurkat cell RNA spiked in. The subset: FACS-sorted CD8+CD4-CCR7+CD45RA+ naive T cells. The rearrangement joins TRBV19 to TRBJ2-1; D is unresolved. In DNA form, the CDR3 reads TGTGCCAGTAGTAGAAACAATGAGCAGTTCTTC. Translation: CASSRNNEQFF.